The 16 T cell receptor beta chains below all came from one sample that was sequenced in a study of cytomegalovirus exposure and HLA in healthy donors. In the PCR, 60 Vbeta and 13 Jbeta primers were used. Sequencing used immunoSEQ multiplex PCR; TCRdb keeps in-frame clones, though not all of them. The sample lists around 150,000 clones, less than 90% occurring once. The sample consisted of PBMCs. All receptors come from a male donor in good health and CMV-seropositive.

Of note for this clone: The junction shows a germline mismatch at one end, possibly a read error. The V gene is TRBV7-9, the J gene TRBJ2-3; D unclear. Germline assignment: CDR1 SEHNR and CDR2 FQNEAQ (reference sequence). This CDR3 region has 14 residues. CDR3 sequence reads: CSSSLTLGPDTQYF. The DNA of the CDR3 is TGTTCCAGCAGCTTAACCCTTGGCCCAGATACGCAGTATTTT.

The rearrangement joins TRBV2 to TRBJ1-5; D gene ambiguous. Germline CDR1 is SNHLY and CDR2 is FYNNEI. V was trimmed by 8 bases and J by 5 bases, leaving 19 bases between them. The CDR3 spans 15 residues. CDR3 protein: CASLEDWGSHQPQHF. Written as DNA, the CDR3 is TGTGCCAGCTTGGAGGACTGGGGTTCGCATCAGCCCCAGCATTTT.

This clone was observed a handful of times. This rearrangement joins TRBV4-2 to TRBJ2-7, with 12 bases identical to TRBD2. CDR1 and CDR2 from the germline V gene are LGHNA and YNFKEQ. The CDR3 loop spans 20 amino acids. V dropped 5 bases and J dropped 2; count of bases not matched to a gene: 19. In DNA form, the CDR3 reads TGTGCCAGCAGCTTACAATCGAGCGCGCCACTAGCGGGAGGAACCTACGAGCAGTACTTC. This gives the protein CASSLQSSAPLAGGTYEQYF.

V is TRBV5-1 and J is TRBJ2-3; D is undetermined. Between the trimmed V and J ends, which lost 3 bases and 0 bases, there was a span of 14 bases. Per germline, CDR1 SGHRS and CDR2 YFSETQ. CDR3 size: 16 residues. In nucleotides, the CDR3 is TGCGCCAGCAGCTGGCCGGGTTTGTCTAGCACAGATACGCAGTATTTT. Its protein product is CASSWPGLSSTDTQYF.

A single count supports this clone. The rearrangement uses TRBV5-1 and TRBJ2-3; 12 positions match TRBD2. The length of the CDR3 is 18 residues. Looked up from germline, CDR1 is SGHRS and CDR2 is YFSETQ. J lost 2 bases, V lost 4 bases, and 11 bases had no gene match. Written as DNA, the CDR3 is TGCGCCAGCAGCCCCCGGACTAGCGGGACTACGTTCACAGATACGCAGTATTTT. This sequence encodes CASSPRTSGTTFTDTQYF.

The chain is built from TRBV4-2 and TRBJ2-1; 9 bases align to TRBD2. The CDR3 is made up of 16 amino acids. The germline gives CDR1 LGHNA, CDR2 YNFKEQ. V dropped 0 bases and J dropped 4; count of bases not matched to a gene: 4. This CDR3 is CASSQEPGLAYNEQFF. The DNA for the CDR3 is TGTGCCAGCAGCCAAGAACCGGGACTAGCTTACAATGAGCAGTTCTTC.

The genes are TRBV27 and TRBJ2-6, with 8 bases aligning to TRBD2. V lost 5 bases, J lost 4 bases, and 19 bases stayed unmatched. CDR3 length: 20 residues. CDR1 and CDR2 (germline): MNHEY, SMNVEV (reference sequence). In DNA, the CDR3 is TGTGCCAGCAGTCCATCACGGCTAGCGGGTATAGTGTCCGGGGCCAACGTCCTGACTTTC. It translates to CASSPSRLAGIVSGANVLTF.

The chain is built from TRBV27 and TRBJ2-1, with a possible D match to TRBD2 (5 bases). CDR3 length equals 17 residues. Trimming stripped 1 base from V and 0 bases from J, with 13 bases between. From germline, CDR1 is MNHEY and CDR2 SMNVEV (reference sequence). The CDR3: CASSLFGLTSSYNEQFF. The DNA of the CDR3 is TGTGCCAGCAGTTTATTCGGACTTACGAGCTCCTACAATGAGCAGTTCTTC.

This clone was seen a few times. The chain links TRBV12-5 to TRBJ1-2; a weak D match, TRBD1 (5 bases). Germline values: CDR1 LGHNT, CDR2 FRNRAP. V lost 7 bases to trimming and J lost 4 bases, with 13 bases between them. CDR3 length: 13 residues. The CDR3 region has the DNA TGTGCTAGTGCCCCGGACACCATCTATGGCTACACCTTC. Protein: CASAPDTIYGYTF.

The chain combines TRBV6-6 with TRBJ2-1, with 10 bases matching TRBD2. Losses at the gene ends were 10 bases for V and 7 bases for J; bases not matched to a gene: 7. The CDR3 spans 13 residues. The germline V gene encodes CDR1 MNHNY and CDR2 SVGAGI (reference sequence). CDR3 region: CAILAGPENEQFF. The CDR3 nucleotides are TGTGCCATACTAGCGGGACCGGAAAATGAGCAGTTCTTC.

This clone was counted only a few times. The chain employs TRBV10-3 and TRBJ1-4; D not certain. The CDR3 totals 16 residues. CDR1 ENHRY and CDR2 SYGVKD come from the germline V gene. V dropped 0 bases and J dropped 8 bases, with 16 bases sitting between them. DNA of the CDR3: TGTGCCATCAGTGAGTCTTTGACGACTCCCCCGGAAAAACTGTTTTTT. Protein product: CAISESLTTPPEKLFF.

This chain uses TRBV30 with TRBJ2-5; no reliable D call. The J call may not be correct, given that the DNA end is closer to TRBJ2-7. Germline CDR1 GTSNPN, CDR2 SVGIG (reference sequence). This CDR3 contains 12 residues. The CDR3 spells CAWSVSSYEQYF. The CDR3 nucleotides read TGTGCCTGGAGTGTTAGCTCCTACGAGCAGTACTTC.

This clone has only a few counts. The CDR3 bases are TGTGCCAGCAATCAGGGTCGAAATCAGCCCCAGCATTTT. Protein sequence: CASNQGRNQPQHF. This rearrangement joins TRBV6-5 to TRBJ1-5; possibly TRBD1 for D (5 bases). Germline-derived CDR1 and CDR2 are MNHEY and SVGAGI. This CDR3 spans 13 amino acids. V lost 7 bases, J lost 4 bases, and 11 bases lay in between.

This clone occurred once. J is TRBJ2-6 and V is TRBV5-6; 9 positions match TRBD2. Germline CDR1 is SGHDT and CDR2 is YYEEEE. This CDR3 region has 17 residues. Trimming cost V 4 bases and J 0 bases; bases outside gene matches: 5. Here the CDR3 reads CASSMTSGSSGANVLTF. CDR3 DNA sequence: TGTGCCAGCAGCATGACTAGCGGTTCCTCTGGGGCCAACGTCCTGACTTTC.

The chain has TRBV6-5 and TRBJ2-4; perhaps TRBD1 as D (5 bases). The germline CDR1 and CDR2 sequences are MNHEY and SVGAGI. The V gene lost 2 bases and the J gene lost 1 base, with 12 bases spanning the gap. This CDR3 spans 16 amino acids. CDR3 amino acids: CASSYVGVGAKNIQYF. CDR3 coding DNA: TGTGCCAGCAGTTACGTAGGGGTTGGGGCCAAAAACATTCAGTACTTC.

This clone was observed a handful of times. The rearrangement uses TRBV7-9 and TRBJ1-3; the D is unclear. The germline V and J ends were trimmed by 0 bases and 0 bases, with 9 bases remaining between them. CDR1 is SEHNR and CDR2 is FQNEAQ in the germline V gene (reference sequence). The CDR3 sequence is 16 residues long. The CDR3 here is CASSLAVTNSGNTIYF. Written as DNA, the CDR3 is TGTGCCAGCAGCTTAGCCGTAACAAACTCTGGAAACACCATATATTTT.